The next 6 T cell receptor beta chains were all read from a single sample in a study of Ad26.COV2.S vaccination and SARS-CoV-2 variants (dated by TCRdb to 2020 to 2023). Library prep was done by the immunoSEQ multiplex PCR assay. The table was pulled from immuneACCESS by TCRdb, which kept in-frame rearrangements only. Such tables lose some clones; where checked, under half of the loss comes from unresolved V genes, and the rest has no known cause. For this sample there are some 420,000 clones; roughly 90% appear just once. The ten largest clonotypes hold around 3.6% of the sample. The sample's treatment or condition label is to be understood as: roughly 18 received Ad26.COV2.S at low or high dose, single or two shots; five or six received placebo; per-sample allocation not given. Repertoires of vaccine and placebo recipients were sequenced from samples taken on day 63 after the first injection.

The specimen was peripheral blood, collected in a trial of Ad26.COV2.S vaccine versus placebo. These receptors all stem from a person aged 18 to 65 who received the Ad26.COV2.S COVID-19 vaccine or a placebo.

V gene TRBV4-3 combines with J gene TRBJ2-6, with D perhaps TRBD1 (6 bases). The germline V gene has CDR1 LGHNA and CDR2 YSLEER. This CDR3 region has 21 residues. Trimming pared 0 bases from V and 0 bases from J, leaving 21 bases between. The CDR3 DNA sequence: TGCGCCAGCAGCCAAGATACGCGACAGGTGGCCGGAAGCTCTGGGGCCAACGTCCTGACTTTC. Protein: CASSQDTRQVAGSSGANVLTF.

This sequence joins TRBV6-1 and TRBJ2-5; 11 bases fit TRBD1. This CDR3 comprises 15 residues. After removal of 1 base from V and 5 bases from J, the junction contained 3 bases not matched to a gene. Germline V gene data show CDR1 as MNHNS and CDR2 as SASEGT. DNA for the CDR3: TGTGCCAGCAGTGAAGGGACAGGGGGCTACGAGACCCAGTACTTC. This codes for CASSEGTGGYETQYF.

This chain connects TRBV19 to TRBJ1-2, with D possibly matching TRBD1 (6 bases). The CDR3 sequence is 13 residues long. Germline V gives CDR1 LNHDA, CDR2 SQIVND (reference sequence). V lost 2 bases and J lost 8, with 12 bases in between. This CDR3 reads CASSIIRGQGYTF. CDR3 in DNA: TGTGCCAGTAGTATAATCAGGGGCCAAGGCTACACCTTC.

V gene TRBV5-1 combines with J gene TRBJ2-4, with 9 bases fitting TRBD1. CDR1 is SGHRS and CDR2 is YFSETQ in the germline V gene. V lost 1 base, J lost 0 bases, and 14 bases stayed unmatched. This CDR3 region has 20 residues. CDR3 sequence: CASSLPPGQGRSAAKNIQYF. Here the CDR3 DNA reads TGCGCCAGCAGCTTGCCCCCGGGACAGGGTCGCTCGGCAGCCAAAAACATTCAGTACTTC.

The rearrangement links TRBV5-6 to TRBJ1-4; D gene uncertain. V lost 0 bases and J 8 bases, leaving 8 bases between the germline ends. Germline V gene sequence: CDR1 SGHDT, CDR2 YYEEEE. This CDR3 is built from 13 residues. In DNA, the CDR3 is TGTGCCAGCAGCTTGGCTGGAGGAGAAAAACTGTTTTTT. It specifies CASSLAGGEKLFF.

V usage is TRBV4-1 and J usage is TRBJ1-4; the D is unclear. In germline, CDR1 is MGHRA, CDR2 YSYEKL. CDR3 length: 16 residues. V was shortened by 3 bases and J by 0 bases, with 11 bases between the two germline ends. As DNA, the CDR3 is TGCGCCAGCAGCCACGTGAAGGCCCCAACTAATGAAAAACTGTTTTTT. It is translated as CASSHVKAPTNEKLFF.